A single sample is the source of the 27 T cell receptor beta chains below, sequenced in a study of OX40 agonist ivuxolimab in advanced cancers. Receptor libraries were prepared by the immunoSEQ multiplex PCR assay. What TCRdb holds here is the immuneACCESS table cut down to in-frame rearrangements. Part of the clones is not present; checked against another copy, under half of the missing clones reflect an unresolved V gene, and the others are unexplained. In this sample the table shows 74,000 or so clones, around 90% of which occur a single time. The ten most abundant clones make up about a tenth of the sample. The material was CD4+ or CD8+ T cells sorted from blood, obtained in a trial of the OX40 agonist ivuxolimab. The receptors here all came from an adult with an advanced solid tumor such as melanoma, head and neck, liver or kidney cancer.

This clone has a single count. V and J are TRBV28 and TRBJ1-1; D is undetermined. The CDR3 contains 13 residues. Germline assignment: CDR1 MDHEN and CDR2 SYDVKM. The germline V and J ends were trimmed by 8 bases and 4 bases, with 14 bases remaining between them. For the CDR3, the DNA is TGTGCCAGCGCCCGGGTAGACGGCACTGAAGCTTTCTTT. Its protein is CASARVDGTEAFF.

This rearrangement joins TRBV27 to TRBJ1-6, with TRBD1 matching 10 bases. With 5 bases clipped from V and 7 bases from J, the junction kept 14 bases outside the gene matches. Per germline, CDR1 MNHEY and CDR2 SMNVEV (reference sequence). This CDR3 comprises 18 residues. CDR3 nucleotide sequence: TGTGCCAGCAGTCCATCCCCCCCGGACAGGGGGAGGAATTCACCCCTCCACTTT. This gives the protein CASSPSPPDRGRNSPLHF.

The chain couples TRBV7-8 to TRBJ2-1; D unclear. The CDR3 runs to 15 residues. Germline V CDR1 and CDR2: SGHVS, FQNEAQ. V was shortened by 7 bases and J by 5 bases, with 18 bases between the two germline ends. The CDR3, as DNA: TGTGCCAGCACACCCCGGGTTGGTTGGGACAATGAGCAGTTCTTC. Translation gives CASTPRVGWDNEQFF.

The CDR3 is CASSYTTGFGEQYF. The CDR3 DNA reads TGTGCCAGCAGTTACACGACAGGGTTTGGAGAGCAGTACTTC. V gene TRBV6-4 combines with J gene TRBJ2-7; 7 nucleotides line up with TRBD1. CDR1 MRHNA and CDR2 SNTAGT come from the germline V gene. V shed 5 bases and J 7 bases; nucleotides not matched to a gene: 11. This CDR3 comprises 14 residues.

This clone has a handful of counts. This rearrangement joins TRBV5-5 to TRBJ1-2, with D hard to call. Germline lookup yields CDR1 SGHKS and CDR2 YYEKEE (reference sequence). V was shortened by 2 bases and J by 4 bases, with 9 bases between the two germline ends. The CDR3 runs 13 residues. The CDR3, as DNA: TGTGCCAGCAGCTTAGTCCCTTTCTATGGCTACACCTTC. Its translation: CASSLVPFYGYTF. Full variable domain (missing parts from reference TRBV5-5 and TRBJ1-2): DAGVTQSPTHLIKTRGQQVTLRCSPISGHKSVSWYQQVLGQGPQFIFQYYEKEERGRGNFPDRFSARQFPNYSSELNVNALLLGDSALYLCASSLVPFYGYTFGSGTRLTVV.

DNA for the CDR3: TGTGCCAGCAGTTTACGCCTAGCGGGGATTTACGAGCAGTACTTC. This encodes CASSLRLAGIYEQYF. This rearrangement joins TRBV28 to TRBJ2-7, with 9 bases that match TRBD2. Germline V lookup: CDR1 MDHEN, CDR2 SYDVKM. This CDR3 comprises 15 residues. J was trimmed by 4 bases and V by 2 bases; bases with no gene match: 6.

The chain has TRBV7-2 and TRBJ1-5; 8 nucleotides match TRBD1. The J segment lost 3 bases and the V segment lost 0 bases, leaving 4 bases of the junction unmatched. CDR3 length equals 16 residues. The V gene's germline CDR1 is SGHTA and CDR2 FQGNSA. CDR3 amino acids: CASSLAGRGLNQPQHF. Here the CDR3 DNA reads TGTGCCAGCAGCTTAGCCGGCAGGGGGCTCAATCAGCCCCAGCATTTT.

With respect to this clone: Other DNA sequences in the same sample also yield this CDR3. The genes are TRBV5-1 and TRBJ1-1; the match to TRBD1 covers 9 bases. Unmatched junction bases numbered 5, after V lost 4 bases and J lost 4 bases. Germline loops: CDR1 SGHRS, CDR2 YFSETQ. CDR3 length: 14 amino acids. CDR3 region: CASSLQGAGTEAFF. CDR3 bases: TGCGCCAGCAGCCTACAGGGGGCCGGCACTGAAGCTTTCTTT.

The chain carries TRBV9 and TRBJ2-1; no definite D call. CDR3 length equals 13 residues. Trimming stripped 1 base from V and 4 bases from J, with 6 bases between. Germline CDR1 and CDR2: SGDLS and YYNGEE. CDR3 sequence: CASSVQDYNEQFF. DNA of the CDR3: TGTGCCAGCAGCGTACAAGATTACAATGAGCAGTTCTTC. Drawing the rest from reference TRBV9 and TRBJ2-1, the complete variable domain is DSGVTQTPKHLITATGQRVTLRCSPRSGDLSVYWYQQSLDQGLQFLIQYYNGEERAKGNILERFSAQQFPDLHSELNLSSLELGDSALYFCASSVQDYNEQFFGPGTRLTVL.

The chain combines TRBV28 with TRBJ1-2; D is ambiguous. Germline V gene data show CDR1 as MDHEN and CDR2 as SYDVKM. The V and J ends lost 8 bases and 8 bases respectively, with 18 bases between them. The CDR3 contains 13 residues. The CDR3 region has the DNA TGTGCCAGCGTAGTCCCCGGGAGGGAGGGCTACACCTTC. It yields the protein CASVVPGREGYTF.

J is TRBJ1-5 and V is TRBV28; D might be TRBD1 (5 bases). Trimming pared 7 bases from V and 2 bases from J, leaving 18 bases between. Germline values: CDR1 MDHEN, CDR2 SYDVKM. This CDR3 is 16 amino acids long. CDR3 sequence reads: CASNYPGLTGNQPQHF. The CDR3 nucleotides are TGTGCCAGCAATTACCCGGGACTTACGGGCAATCAGCCCCAGCATTTT. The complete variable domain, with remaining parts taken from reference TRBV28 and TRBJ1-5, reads DVKVTQSSRYLVKRTGEKVFLECVQDMDHENMFWYRQDPGLGLRLIYFSYDVKMKEKGDIPEGYSVSREKKERFSLILESASTNQTSMYLCASNYPGLTGNQPQHFGDGTRLSIL.

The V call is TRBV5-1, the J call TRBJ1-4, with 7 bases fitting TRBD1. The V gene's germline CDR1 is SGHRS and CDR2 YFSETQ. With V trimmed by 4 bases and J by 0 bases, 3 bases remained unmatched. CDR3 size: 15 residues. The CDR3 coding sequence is TGCGCCAGCAGCGAGGGACAGCCAACTAATGAAAAACTGTTTTTT. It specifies CASSEGQPTNEKLFF.

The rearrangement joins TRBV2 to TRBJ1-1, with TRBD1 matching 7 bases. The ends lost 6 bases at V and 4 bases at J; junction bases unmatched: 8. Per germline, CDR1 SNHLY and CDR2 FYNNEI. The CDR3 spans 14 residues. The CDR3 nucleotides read TGTGCCAGCAGGAGGGGGCAGGGGCTCACTGAAGCTTTCTTT. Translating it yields CASRRGQGLTEAFF.

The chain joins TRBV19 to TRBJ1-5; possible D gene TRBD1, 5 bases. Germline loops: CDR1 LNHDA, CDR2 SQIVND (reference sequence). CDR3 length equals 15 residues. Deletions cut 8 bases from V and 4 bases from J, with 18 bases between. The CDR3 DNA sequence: TGTGCCAGTGCGGGGCGGATACTCGTAAATCAGCCCCAGCATTTT. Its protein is CASAGRILVNQPQHF.

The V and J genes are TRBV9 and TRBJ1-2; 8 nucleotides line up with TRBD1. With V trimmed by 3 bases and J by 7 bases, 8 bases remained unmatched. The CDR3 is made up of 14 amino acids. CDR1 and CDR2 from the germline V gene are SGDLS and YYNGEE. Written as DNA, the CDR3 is TGTGCCAGCAGCGCCCAGACAGGGGATCCTGGCTACACCTTC. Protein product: CASSAQTGDPGYTF.

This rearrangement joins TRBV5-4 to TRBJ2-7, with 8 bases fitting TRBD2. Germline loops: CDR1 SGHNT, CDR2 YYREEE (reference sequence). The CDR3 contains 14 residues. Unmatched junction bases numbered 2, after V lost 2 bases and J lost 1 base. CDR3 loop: CASSFGTRSYEQYF. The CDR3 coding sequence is TGTGCCAGCAGCTTCGGGACTAGATCCTACGAGCAGTACTTC. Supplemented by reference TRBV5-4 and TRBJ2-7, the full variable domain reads ETGVTQSPTHLIKTRGQQVTLRCSSQSGHNTVSWYQQALGQGPQFIFQYYREEENGRGNFPPRFSGLQFPNYSSELNVNALELDDSALYLCASSFGTRSYEQYFGPGTRLTVT.

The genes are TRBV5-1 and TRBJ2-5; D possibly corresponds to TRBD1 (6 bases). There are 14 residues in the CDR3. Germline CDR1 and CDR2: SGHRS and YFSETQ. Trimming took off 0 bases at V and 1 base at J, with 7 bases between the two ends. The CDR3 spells CASSLGGLQETQYF. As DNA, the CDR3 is TGCGCCAGCAGCTTGGGGGGGCTCCAAGAGACCCAGTACTTC. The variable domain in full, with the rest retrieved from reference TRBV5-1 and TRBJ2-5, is KAGVTQTPRYLIKTRGQQVTLSCSPISGHRSVSWYQQTPGQGLQFLFEYFSETQRNKGNFPGRFSGRQFSNSRSEMNVSTLELGDSALYLCASSLGGLQETQYFGPGTRLLVL.

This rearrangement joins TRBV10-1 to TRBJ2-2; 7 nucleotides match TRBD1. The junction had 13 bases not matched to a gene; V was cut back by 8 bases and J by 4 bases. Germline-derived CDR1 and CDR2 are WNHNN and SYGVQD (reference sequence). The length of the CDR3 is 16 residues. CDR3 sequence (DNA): TGCGCCAGCGCAAGAATGGGAAGGGGGCGCACCGGGGAGCTGTTTTTT. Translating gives CASARMGRGRTGELFF.

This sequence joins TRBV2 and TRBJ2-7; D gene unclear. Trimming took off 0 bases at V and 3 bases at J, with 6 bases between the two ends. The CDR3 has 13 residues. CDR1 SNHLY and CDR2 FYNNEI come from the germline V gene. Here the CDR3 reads CASSEALGYEQYF. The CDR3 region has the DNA TGTGCCAGCAGTGAAGCCCTGGGCTACGAGCAGTACTTC. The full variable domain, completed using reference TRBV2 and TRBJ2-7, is EPEVTQTPSHQVTQMGQEVILRCVPISNHLYFYWYRQILGQKVEFLVSFYNNEISEKSEIFDDQFSVERPDGSNFTLKIRSTKLEDSAMYFCASSEALGYEQYFGPGTRLTVT.

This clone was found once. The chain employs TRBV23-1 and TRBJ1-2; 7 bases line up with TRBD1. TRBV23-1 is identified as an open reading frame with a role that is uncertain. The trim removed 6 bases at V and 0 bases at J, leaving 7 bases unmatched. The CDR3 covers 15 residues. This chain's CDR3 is CASSKQDRTNYGYTF. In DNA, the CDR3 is TGCGCCAGCAGCAAACAGGACAGGACTAACTATGGCTACACCTTC.

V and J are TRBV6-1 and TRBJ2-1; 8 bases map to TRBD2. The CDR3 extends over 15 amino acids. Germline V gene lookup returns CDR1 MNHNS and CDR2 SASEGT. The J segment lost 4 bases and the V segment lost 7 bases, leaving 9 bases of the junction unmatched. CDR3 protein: CASMRRRGVYNEQFF. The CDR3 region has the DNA TGTGCCAGCATGAGGCGGCGGGGGGTATACAATGAGCAGTTCTTC.

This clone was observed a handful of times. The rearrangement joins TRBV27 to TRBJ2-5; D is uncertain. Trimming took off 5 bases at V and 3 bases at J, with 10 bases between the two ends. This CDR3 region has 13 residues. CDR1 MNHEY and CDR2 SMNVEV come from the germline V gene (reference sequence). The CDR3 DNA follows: TGTGCCAGCAGTAGATTATCCGAAGAGACCCAGTACTTC. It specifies CASSRLSEETQYF.

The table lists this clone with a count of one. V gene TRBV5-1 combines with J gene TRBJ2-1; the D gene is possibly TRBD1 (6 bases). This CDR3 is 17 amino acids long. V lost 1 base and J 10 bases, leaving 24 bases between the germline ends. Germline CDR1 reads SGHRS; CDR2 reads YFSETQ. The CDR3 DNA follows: TGCGCCAGCAGCTTGCACCTCACAGGGAATTTCCTCAGAGAGCAGTTCTTC. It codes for CASSLHLTGNFLREQFF.

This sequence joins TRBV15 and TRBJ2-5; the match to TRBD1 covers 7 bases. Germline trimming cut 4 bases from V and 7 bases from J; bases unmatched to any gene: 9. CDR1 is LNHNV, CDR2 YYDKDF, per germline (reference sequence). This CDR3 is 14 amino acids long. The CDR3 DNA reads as TGTGCCACCAGCATCGAACAGGGGTCGCGGACCCAGTACTTC. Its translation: CATSIEQGSRTQYF.

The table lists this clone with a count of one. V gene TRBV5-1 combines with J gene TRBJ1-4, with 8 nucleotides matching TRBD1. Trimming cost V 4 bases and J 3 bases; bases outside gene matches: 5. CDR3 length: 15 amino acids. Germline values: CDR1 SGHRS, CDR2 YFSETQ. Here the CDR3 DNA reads TGCGCCAGCAGCCCGCAGGGGGCTGCTAATGAAAAACTGTTTTTT. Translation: CASSPQGAANEKLFF.

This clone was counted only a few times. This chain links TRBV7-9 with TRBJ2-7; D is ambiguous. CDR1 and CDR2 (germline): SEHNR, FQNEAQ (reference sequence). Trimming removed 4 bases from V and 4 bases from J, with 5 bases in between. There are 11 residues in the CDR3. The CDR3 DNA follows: TGTGCCAGCAGCTATCAATACGAGCAGTACTTC. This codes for CASSYQYEQYF.

CDR3 amino acids: CASSRGAGGEETQYF. As DNA, the CDR3 is TGTGCCAGCAGCCGGGGAGCGGGGGGAGAAGAGACCCAGTACTTC. J is TRBJ2-5 and V is TRBV7-9; TRBD2 agrees at 9 bases. The CDR3 has 15 amino acids. Losses at the gene ends were 5 bases for V and 3 bases for J; bases not matched to a gene: 7. The germline CDR1 and CDR2 sequences are SEHNR and FQNEAQ (reference sequence).